This TCR beta chain was documented in a study of human T cells and chemical hapten exposure. Described time point: patch test 2, 6 weeks after DPC sensitization. Treatment denoted: therapeutic diphenylcyclopropenone sensitization with weekly scalp DPC. There are a few counts of this clonotype. TCRdb passed the RACE reads through MiXCR, listing each CDR3 protein once. The sample records roughly 380,000 distinct CDR3 sequences, around 6% being singletons. The V end was cut by 5 bases, the J end by 0 bases, with 7 bases between. The CDR3 contains 13 residues. Germline loops: CDR1 SNHLY, CDR2 FYNNEI. Sequencing used whole blood, obtained in connection with sensitization to the hapten diphenylcyclopropenone (DPC). The sequence was obtained from a woman aged 18-29 years with alopecia areata. Some clones in this sample may be carry-over from other donors' samples. J is TRBJ2-5 and V is TRBV2; D not certain. CDR3 nucleotides: TGTGCCAGCAGTACGTACGACCAAGAGACCCAGTACTTC. It codes for CASSTYDQETQYF.